This T cell receptor (beta chain) was identified during a study of Graves' ophthalmopathy and Graves' hyperthyroidism. The table lists this clonotype with a few counts. TCR beta CDR3 amplification used RNA transcripts. After a first-round RT-PCR with HTBI primers, a second-round multiplex PCR was run. TCRdb ran MiXCR on the multiplex PCR reads and lists one entry per CDR3 protein. The table lists almost 750,000 distinct CDR3 sequences, roughly 40% of them singletons. This clonotype was sampled from an adult man with Graves' ophthalmopathy. Source material: peripheral blood.

CDR3 loop: CASSLAWDTFSGANVLTF. CDR3 coding DNA: TGTGCCAGCAGCTTAGCCTGGGACACTTTCTCTGGGGCCAACGTCCTGACTTTC. This chain connects TRBV14 to TRBJ2-6; the D gene is possibly TRBD1 (6 bases). V was cut by 5 bases and J by 0 bases, with 17 bases left in between. The CDR3 length is 18 residues. The germline CDR1 and CDR2 sequences are SGHDN and FVKESK.